This T cell receptor beta chain was obtained from a study of T cell responses to AZD1222 COVID-19 vaccine. Study findings and constraints: A reported finding is that nearly half of spike-specific TCRs target unmutated variant regions. Regions 160-218 and 743-854 held dominance among vaccine-associated CD4 TCRs, which spanned spike.

There are 14 residues in the CDR3. The germline CDR1 and CDR2 sequences are SGHDT and YYEEEE. Trimming stripped 1 base from V and 7 bases from J, with 12 bases between. Profiling relied on immunoSEQ multiplex PCR, and the TCRdb table lists in-frame clones only, not all of them. The table lists around 190,000 clones, 85% to 95% of them singletons. Regarding this clone: Its target is unknown.

The chain uses TRBV5-6 and TRBJ2-1; possibly TRBD1 for D (6 bases). The sequence was obtained from an adult in good health. Source: peripheral blood, taken on day 0 of AZD1222 vaccination. This CDR3 is CASSLTARGNEQFF. The CDR3 region has the DNA TGTGCCAGCAGCTTGACGGCAAGGGGGAATGAGCAGTTCTTC. Combining the CDR3 with reference TRBV5-6 and TRBJ2-1 gives the whole variable domain DAGVTQSPTHLIKTRGQQVTLRCSPKSGHDTVSWYQQALGQGPQFIFQYYEEEERQRGNFPDRFSGHQFPNYSSELNVNALLLGDSALYLCASSLTARGNEQFFGPGTRLTVL.